In this sample, the clone carrying this T cell receptor beta chain turned up a few times. The antigen is not known. Both 60 Vbeta primers and 13 Jbeta primers went into the PCR. Repertoires were generated with immunoSEQ multiplex PCR, while TCRdb's copy carries only in-frame clones and drops some. The table records tens of thousands of clones, 75% to 80% of them present only once. The sample belongs to a study of cytomegalovirus exposure and HLA in healthy donors. Overall study findings and caveats: According to a later analysis, donors in an Asian-associated ancestry cluster reportedly had fewer N-insertions than the roughly 640-donor mean.

V lost 5 bases and J lost 2, with 3 bases in between. There are 11 residues in the CDR3. Looked up from germline, CDR1 is SGHTA and CDR2 is FQGNSA. The J gene is TRBJ2-5, the V gene TRBV7-2; D unclear. This receptor was taken from a female donor in good health and CMV-seronegative. The source material was PBMCs. The CDR3 protein is CASSVQETQYF. The DNA for the CDR3 is TGTGCCAGCAGCGTACAAGAGACCCAGTACTTC.